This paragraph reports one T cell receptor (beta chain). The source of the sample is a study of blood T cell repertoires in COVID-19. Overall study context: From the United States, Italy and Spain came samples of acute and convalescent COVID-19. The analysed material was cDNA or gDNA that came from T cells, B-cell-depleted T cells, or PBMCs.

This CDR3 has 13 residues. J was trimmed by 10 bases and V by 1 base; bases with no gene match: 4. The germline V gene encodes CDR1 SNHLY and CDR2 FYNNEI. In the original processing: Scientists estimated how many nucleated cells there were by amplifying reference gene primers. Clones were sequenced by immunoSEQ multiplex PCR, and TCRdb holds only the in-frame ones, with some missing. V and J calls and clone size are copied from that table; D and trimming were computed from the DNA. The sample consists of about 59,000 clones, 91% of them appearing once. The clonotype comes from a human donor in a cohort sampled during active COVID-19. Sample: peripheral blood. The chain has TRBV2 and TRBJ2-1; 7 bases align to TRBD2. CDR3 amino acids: CASSEEWGGEQFF. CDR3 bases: TGTGCCAGCAGTGAAGAGTGGGGAGGGGAGCAGTTCTTC.